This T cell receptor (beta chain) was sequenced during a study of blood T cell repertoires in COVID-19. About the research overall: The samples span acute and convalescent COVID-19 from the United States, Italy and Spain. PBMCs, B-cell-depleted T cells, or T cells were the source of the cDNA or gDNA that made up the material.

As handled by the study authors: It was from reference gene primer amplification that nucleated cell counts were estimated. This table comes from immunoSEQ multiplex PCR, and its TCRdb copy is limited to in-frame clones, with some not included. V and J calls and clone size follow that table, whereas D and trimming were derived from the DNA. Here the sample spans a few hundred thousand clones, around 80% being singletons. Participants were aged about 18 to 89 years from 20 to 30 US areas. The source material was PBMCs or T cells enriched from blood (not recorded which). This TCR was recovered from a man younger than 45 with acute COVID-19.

The CDR3 nucleotides are TGTGCCACCAGCCTAGGACAGAGTTCCTACGAGCAGTACTTC. Protein product: CATSLGQSSYEQYF. This chain joins TRBV15 and TRBJ2-7; possible D gene TRBD1, 6 bases. CDR1 is LNHNV, CDR2 YYDKDF, per germline (reference sequence). V was cut by 5 bases and J by 1 base, with 12 bases left in between. The CDR3 has 14 amino acids.